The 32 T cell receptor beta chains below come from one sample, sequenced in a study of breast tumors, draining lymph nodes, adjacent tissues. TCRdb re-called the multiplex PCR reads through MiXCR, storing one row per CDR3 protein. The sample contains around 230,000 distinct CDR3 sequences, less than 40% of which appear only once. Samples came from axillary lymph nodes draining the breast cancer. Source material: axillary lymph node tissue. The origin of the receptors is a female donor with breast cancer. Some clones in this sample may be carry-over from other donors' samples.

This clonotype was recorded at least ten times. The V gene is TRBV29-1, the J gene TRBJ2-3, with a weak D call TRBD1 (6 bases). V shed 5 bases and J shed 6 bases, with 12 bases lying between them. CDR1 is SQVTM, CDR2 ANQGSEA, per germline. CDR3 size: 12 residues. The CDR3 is CSVLTGMDTQYF. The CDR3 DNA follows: TGCAGCGTTCTAACAGGGATGGATACGCAGTATTTT.

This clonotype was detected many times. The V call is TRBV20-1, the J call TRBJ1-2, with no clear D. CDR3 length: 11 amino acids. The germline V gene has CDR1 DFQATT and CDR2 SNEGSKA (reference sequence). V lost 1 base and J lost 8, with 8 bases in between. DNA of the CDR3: TGCAGTGCTAGAGGGGGAGGCGGCTACACCTTC. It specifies CSARGGGGYTF.

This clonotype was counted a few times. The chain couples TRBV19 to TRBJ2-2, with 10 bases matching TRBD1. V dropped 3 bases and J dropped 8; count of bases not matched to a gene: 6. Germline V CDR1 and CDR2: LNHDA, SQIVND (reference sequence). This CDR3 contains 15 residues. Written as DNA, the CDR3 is TGTGCCAGTAGTATTCAGGGGACAGGGGATGGGGAGCTGTTTTTT. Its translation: CASSIQGTGDGELFF.

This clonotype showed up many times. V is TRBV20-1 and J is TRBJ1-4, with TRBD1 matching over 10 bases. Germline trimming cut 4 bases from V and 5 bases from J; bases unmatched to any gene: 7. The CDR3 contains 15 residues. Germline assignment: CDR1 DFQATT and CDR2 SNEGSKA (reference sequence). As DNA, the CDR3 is TGCAGTGCTACAGGAGGACAGGGGGAAAATGAAAAACTGTTTTTT. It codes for CSATGGQGENEKLFF.

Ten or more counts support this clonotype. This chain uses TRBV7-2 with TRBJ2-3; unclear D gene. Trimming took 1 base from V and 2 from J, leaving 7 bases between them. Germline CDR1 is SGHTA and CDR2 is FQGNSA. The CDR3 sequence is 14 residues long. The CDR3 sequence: CASSLGPPTDTQYF. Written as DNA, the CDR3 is TGTGCCAGCAGCTTAGGACCGCCCACAGATACGCAGTATTTT.

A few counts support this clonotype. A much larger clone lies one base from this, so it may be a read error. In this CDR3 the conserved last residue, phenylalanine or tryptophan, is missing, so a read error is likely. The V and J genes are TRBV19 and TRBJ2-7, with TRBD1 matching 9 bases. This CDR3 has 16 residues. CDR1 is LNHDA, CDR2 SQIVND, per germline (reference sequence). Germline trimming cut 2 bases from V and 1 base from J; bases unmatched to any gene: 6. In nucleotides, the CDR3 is TGTGCCAGTAGTATAAGGAGGGGACAGGGATCCTACGAGCAGTACTCC. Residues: CASSIRRGQGSYEQYS.

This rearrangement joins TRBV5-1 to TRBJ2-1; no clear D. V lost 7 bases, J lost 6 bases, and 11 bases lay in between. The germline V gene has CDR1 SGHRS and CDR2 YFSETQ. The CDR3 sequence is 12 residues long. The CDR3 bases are TGCGCCAGCTCCACCATTATCAATGAGCAGTTCTTC. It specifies CASSTIINEQFF.

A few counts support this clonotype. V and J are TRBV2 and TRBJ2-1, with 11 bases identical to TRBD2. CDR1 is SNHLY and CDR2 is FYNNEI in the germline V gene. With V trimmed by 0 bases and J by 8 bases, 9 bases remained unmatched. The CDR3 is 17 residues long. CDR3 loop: CASSEALSGGAIDEQFF. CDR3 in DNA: TGTGCCAGCAGTGAAGCGCTTAGCGGGGGGGCCATCGATGAGCAGTTCTTC.

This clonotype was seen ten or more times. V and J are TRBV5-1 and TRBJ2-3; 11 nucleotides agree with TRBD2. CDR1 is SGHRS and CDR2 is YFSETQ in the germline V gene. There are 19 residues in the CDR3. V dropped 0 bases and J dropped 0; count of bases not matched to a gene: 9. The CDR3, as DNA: TGCGCCAGCAGCTTGGATCCGGGACTAGCGGATTTCAGCACAGATACGCAGTATTTT. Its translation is CASSLDPGLADFSTDTQYF.

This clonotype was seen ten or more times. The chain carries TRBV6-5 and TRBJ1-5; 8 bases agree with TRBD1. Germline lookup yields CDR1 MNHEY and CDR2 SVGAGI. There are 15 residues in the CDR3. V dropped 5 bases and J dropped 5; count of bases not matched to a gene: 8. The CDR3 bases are TGTGCCAGCAGTCCAAGGACAGGGATTTATCAGCCCCAGCATTTT. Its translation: CASSPRTGIYQPQHF.

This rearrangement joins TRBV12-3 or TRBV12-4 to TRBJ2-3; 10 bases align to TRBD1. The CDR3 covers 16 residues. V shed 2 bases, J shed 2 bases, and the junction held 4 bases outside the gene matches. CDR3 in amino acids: CASSLTGTGDTDTQYF. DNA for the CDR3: TGTGCCAGCAGTTTAACCGGGACAGGGGACACAGATACGCAGTATTTT.

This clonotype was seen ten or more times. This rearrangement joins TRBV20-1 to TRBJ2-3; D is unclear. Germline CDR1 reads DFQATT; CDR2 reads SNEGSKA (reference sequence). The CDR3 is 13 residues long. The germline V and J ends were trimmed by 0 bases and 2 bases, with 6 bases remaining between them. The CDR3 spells CSAREGNTDTQYF. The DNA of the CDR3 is TGCAGTGCTAGAGAAGGGAACACAGATACGCAGTATTTT.

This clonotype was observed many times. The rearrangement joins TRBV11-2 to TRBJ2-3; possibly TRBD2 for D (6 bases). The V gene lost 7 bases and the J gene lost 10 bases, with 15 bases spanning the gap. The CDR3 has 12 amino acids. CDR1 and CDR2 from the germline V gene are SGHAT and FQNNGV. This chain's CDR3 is CASNGPGSSQYF. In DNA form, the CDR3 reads TGTGCCAGCAACGGACCCGGGAGCTCGCAGTATTTT.

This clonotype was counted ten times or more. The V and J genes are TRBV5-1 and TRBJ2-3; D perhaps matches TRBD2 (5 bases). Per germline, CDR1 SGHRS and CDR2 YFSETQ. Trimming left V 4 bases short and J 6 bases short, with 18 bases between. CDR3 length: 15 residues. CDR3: CASSAIPGLPDTQYF. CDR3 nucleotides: TGCGCCAGCAGCGCAATCCCCGGACTGCCCGATACGCAGTATTTT.

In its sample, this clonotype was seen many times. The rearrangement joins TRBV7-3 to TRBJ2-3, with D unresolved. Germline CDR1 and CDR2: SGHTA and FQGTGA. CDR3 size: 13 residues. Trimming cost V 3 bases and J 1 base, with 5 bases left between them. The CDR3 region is CASSLSGTDTQYF. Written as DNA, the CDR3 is TGTGCCAGCAGCTTGAGCGGCACAGATACGCAGTATTTT. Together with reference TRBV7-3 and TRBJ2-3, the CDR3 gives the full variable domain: GAGVSQTPSNKVTEKGKYVELRCDPISGHTALYWYRQSLGQGPEFLIYFQGTGAADDSGLPNDRFFAVRPEGSVSTLKIQRTERGDSAVYLCASSLSGTDTQYFGPGTRLTVL.

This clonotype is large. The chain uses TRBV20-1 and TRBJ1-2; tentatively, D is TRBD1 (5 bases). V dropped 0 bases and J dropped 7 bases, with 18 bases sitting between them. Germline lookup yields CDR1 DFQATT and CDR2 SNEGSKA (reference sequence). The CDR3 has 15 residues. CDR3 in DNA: TGCAGTGCTAGAGACCCGACCGCCCTGGGGGGTGGCTACACCTTC. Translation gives CSARDPTALGGGYTF.

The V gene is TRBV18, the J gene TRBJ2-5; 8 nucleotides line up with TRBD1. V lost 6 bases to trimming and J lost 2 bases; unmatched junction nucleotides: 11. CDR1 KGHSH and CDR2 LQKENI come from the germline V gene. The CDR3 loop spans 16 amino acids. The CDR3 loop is CASSLQGASRQETQYF. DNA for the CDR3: TGTGCCAGCTCTCTTCAGGGGGCGTCTAGGCAAGAGACCCAGTACTTC.

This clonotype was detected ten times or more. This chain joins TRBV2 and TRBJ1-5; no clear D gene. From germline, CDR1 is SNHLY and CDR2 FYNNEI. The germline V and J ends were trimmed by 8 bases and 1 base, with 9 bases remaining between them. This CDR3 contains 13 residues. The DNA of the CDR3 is TGTGCCAGCGTTAGCGGGAGCAATCAGCCCCAGCATTTT. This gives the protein CASVSGSNQPQHF.

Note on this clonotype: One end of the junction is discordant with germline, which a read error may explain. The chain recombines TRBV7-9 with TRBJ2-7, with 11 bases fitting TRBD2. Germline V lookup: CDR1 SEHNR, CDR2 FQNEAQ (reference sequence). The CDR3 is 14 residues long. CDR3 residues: CTSSEGLAGYEQYF. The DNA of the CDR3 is TGTACCAGCAGCGAAGGACTAGCGGGCTACGAGCAGTACTTC.

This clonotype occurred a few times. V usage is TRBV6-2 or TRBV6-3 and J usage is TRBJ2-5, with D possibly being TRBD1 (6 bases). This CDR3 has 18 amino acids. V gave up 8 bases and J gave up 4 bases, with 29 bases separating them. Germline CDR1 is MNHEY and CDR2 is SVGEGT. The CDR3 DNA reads TGTGCCAGCGGACCTACTGCCCCAGGGAAGGGGGAAGCAGAGACCCAGTACTTC. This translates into CASGPTAPGKGEAETQYF.

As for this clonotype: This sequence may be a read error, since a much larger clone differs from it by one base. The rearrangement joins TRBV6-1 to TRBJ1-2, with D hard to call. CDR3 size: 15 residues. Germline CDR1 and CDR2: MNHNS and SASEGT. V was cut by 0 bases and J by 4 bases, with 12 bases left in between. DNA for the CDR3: TGTGCCAGCAGTGAAGCGTCGGTTAGGAGCTATGGCTACACCTTC. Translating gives CASSEASVRSYGYTF.

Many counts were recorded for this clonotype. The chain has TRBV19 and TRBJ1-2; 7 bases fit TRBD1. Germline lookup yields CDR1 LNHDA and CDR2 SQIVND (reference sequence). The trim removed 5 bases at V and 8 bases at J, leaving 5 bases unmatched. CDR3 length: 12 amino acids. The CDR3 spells CASSSGGLGYTF. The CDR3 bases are TGTGCCAGTAGTTCAGGGGGTCTAGGCTACACCTTC.

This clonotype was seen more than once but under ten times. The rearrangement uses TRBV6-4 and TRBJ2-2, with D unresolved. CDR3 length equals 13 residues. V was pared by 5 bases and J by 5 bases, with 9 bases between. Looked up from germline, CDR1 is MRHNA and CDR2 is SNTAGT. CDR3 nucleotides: TGTGCCAGCAGTCATCGTCGGACCGGGGAGCTGTTTTTT. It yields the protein CASSHRRTGELFF.

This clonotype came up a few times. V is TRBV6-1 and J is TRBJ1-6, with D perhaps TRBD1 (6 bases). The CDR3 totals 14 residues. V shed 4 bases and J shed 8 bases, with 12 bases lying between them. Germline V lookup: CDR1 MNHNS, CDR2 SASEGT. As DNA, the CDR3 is TGTGCCAGCAGTGCCCCGGACAGAGATTCACCCCTCCACTTT. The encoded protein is CASSAPDRDSPLHF.

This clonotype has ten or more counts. CDR3 coding DNA: TGTGCCAGCAGACTCGGACAGGGGCAATCACCCCTCCACTTT. Its translation is CASRLGQGQSPLHF. The chain combines TRBV12-3 or TRBV12-4 with TRBJ1-6, with 9 bases aligning to TRBD1. The CDR3 covers 14 residues. J was trimmed by 10 bases and V by 6 bases; bases with no gene match: 7.

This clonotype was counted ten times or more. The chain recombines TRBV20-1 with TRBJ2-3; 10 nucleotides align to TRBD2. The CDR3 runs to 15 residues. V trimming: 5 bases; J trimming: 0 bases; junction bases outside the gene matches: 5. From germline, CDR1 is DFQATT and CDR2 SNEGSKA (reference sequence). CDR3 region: CSAFRTSGSTDTQYF. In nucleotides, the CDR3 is TGCAGTGCTTTTCGGACTAGCGGTAGCACAGATACGCAGTATTTT.

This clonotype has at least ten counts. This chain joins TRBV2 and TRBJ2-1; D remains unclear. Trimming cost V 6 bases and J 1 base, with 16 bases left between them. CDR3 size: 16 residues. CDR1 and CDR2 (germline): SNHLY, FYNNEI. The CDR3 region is CASSDTTERSYNEQFF. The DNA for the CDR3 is TGTGCCAGCAGCGACACCACAGAGAGGTCCTACAATGAGCAGTTCTTC. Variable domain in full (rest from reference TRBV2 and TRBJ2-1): EPEVTQTPSHQVTQMGQEVILRCVPISNHLYFYWYRQILGQKVEFLVSFYNNEISEKSEIFDDQFSVERPDGSNFTLKIRSTKLEDSAMYFCASSDTTERSYNEQFFGPGTRLTVL.

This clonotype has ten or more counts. Here the CDR3 DNA reads TGTGCTAGTGGTTATCCGACAGGGAACACCTACGAGCAGTACTTC. This encodes CASGYPTGNTYEQYF. The J gene is TRBJ2-7, the V gene TRBV12-5; 7 nucleotides align to TRBD1. Germline CDR1 is LGHNT and CDR2 is FRNRAP. CDR3 length: 15 amino acids. The V gene end was trimmed by 4 bases and the J gene end by 2 bases; junction bases not matched to a gene: 8.

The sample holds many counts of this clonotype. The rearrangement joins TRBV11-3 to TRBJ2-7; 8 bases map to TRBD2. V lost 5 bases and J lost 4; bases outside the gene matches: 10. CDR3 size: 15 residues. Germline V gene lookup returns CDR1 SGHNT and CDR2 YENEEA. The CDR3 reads CASSTAGAHLYEQYF. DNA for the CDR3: TGTGCCAGCAGCACAGCGGGAGCTCACCTTTACGAGCAGTACTTC. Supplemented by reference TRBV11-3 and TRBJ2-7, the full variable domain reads EAGVVQSPRYKIIEKKQPVAFWCNPISGHNTLYWYLQNLGQGPELLIRYENEEAVDDSQLPKDRFSAERLKGVDSTLKIQPAELGDSAVYLCASSTAGAHLYEQYFGPGTRLTVT.

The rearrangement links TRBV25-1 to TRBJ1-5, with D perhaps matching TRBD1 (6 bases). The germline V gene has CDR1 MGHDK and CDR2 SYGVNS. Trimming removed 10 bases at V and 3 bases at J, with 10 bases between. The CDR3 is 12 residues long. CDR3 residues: CATQGTNQPQHF. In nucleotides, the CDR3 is TGTGCCACCCAGGGGACCAATCAGCCCCAGCATTTT. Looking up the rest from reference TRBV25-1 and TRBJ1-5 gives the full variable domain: EADIYQTPRYLVIGTGKKITLECSQTMGHDKMYWYQQDPGMELHLIHYSYGVNSTEKGDLSSESTVSRIRTEHFPLTLESARPSHTSQYLCATQGTNQPQHFGDGTRLSIL.

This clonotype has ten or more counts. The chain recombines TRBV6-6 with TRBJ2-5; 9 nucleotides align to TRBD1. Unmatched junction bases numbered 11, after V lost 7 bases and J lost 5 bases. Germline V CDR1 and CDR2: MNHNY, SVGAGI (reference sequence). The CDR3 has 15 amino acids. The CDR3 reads CASTFPGQGLETQYF. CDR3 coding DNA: TGTGCCAGCACTTTCCCGGGACAGGGCTTGGAGACCCAGTACTTC.

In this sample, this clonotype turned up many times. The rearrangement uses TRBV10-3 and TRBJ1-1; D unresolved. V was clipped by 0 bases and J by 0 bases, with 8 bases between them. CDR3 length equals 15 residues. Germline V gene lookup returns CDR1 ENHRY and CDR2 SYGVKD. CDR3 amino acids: CAISESRFLNTEAFF. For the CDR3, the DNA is TGTGCCATCAGTGAGTCTAGGTTCTTGAACACTGAAGCTTTCTTT.